Listed here is a single T cell receptor (beta chain). The antigen is unknown. This sample was taken from a study of shared clonotypes between healthy human individuals. Notes on the study in general: Generally, naive subsets (rather than memory subsets) showed larger estimated richness. Shared across a few donors were around 5% of the naive CD4 clonotypes.

The ends were cut back, 2 bases at V and 7 bases at J, with 7 bases in the middle. This CDR3 spans 11 amino acids. Germline assignment: CDR1 SGHDT and CDR2 YYEEEE. Naive-designated CD8 cells lacked CD45RO, were positively enriched for CCR7, and omitted terminally differentiated effector memory CD45RA+ cells. The authors loaded 200 ng DNA, roughly 33,000 T cell genomes, into sorted-subset replicate PCRs. This table comes from immunoSEQ multiplex PCR, and its TCRdb copy is limited to in-frame clones, with some not included. The sample consists of about 2 million clones, approximately 94% of them appearing once.

Sequencing used naive CD8+ T cells sorted from blood. The TCR comes from a man aged 18-30 years in good health. J is TRBJ2-7 and V is TRBV5-6; weak D call: TRBD2 (5 bases). The CDR3 DNA is TGTGCCAGCAGCTTTAGGGAGGAGCAGTACTTC. Translated: CASSFREEQYF.